One and the same sample provided the 21 T cell receptor beta chains below, sequenced in a study of shared clonotypes between healthy human individuals (TCRdb year 2020). Libraries came from the immunoSEQ multiplex PCR assay. TCRdb took this table from immuneACCESS and kept in-frame rearrangements with V and J called. Such tables lack part of the clones; where checked against another copy, unresolved V genes explain under half of the gap, and the rest is unexplained. The sample table contains some 1.5 million clones; only one count was recorded for around 98% of them. The top ten hold about 0.42% of the sample. The source material was naive CD4+ T cells sorted from blood. Taken with the paper, the label for cell subset or site translates to: CD45RA+ positively selected. These receptors originate from a man younger than 45 in good health.

The rearrangement uses TRBV7-2 and TRBJ2-4; the match to TRBD2 covers 9 bases. The CDR3 length is 12 residues. CDR1 is SGHTA, CDR2 FQGNSA, per germline. V was pared by 5 bases and J by 13 bases, with 6 bases of the junction left unmatched. This chain's CDR3 is CASSVPGLAQYF. CDR3 nucleotides: TGTGCCAGCAGCGTACCGGGACTAGCCCAGTACTTC.

This chain links TRBV6-5 with TRBJ1-1, with 9 nucleotides matching TRBD1. Trimming at V came to 7 bases and at J to 4 bases, leaving 7 bases not matched to a gene. The germline V gene encodes CDR1 MNHEY and CDR2 SVGAGI. The CDR3 has 14 residues. CDR3 in DNA: TGTGCCAGCATAAGACAGGGGGTGATCACTGAAGCTTTCTTT. It codes for CASIRQGVITEAFF.

This clone was detected once. The chain links TRBV29-1 to TRBJ2-1; possibly TRBD2 for D (6 bases). Trimming took 6 bases from V and 10 from J, leaving 22 bases between them. This CDR3 comprises 14 residues. Germline-derived CDR1 and CDR2 are SQVTM and ANQGSEA. CDR3 in amino acids: CSVLRTTEGREQFF. The CDR3 coding sequence is TGCAGCGTACTCCGGACTACTGAAGGGCGGGAGCAGTTCTTC.

This rearrangement joins TRBV27 to TRBJ1-5, with 7 bases matching TRBD1. Trimming at V came to 6 bases and at J to 0 bases, leaving 11 bases not matched to a gene. Germline V CDR1 and CDR2: MNHEY, SMNVEV (reference sequence). This CDR3 is built from 17 residues. In DNA, the CDR3 is TGTGCCAGCAGCTCTTACAGGGGTTCCTATAGCAATCAGCCCCAGCATTTT. Its protein product is CASSSYRGSYSNQPQHF.

Points on this clone: Its ends do not fully match the called genes, so a read error is possible. V and J are TRBV7-2 and TRBJ2-1; 11 nucleotides align to TRBD2. The CDR3 runs to 14 residues. The germline gives CDR1 SGHTA, CDR2 FQGNSA. In nucleotides, the CDR3 is TGTGCCAGCAGCGTAGCGGGAGGGAGGCATGAGCAGTTCTTC. Translating it yields CASSVAGGRHEQFF.

The gene calls are TRBV5-4 and TRBJ2-7; 7 bases line up with TRBD1. The trim removed 4 bases at V and 3 bases at J, leaving 7 bases unmatched. Germline CDR1 and CDR2: SGHNT and YYREEE (reference sequence). The CDR3 consists of 14 residues. DNA of the CDR3: TGTGCCAGCAGCGTTCCGGGACAGAACTACGAGCAGTACTTC. It translates to CASSVPGQNYEQYF.

The rearrangement links TRBV7-3 to TRBJ2-1; 9 bases are a match to TRBD2. Trimming removed 1 base from V and 4 bases from J; junction bases left unmatched: 11. This CDR3 contains 18 residues. The germline gives CDR1 SGHTA, CDR2 FQGTGA. The CDR3 DNA reads as TGTGCCAGCAGCTTAAAGGGGATAGCGGGAGCGGCGTACAATGAGCAGTTCTTC. Protein product: CASSLKGIAGAAYNEQFF.

The table lists this clone with a count of one. The genes are TRBV5-1 and TRBJ2-1, with 9 bases matching TRBD2. The CDR3 is made up of 19 amino acids. Germline lookup yields CDR1 SGHRS and CDR2 YFSETQ. V was clipped by 5 bases and J by 0 bases; unmatched bases: 15. The CDR3 nucleotides read TGCGCCAGCAGTTCCCCGGGACTAGCTGCTAGCCCCTCCTACAATGAGCAGTTCTTC. It specifies CASSSPGLAASPSYNEQFF.

The V call is TRBV28, the J call TRBJ2-7; possible D gene TRBD2, 5 bases. CDR1 is MDHEN and CDR2 is SYDVKM in the germline V gene. V was shortened by 10 bases and J by 0 bases, with 10 bases between the two germline ends. This CDR3 has 12 amino acids. CDR3 nucleotides: TGTGCCATAACCGGGAACTCCTACGAGCAGTACTTC. Translating it yields CAITGNSYEQYF.

The chain couples TRBV11-2 to TRBJ2-1; 13 bases line up with TRBD2. This CDR3 has 16 amino acids. CDR1 and CDR2 (germline): SGHAT, FQNNGV. V lost 6 bases to trimming and J lost 7 bases; unmatched junction nucleotides: 9. In nucleotides, the CDR3 is TGTGCCAGCAGAAGAAGGACTAGCGGGAGTATTAATGAGCAGTTCTTC. It specifies CASRRRTSGSINEQFF.

This clone was counted once. This chain connects TRBV15 to TRBJ2-5; 7 nucleotides line up with TRBD1. This CDR3 has 15 amino acids. J gave up 2 bases and V 0 bases, and 3 bases lay outside the gene matches. The germline CDR1 and CDR2 sequences are LNHNV and YYDKDF (reference sequence). CDR3 bases: TGTGCCACCAGCAGAGACCCGACAGGGCAAGAGACCCAGTACTTC. This codes for CATSRDPTGQETQYF.

The chain carries TRBV30 and TRBJ2-2, with 10 bases lining up with TRBD2. The CDR3 contains 15 residues. V trimming: 1 base; J trimming: 5 bases; junction bases outside the gene matches: 4. Germline CDR1 is GTSNPN and CDR2 is SVGIG (reference sequence). The CDR3 DNA reads TGTGCCTGGAGTGAAAGCGGGAGGGTTACCGGGGAGCTGTTTTTT. This sequence encodes CAWSESGRVTGELFF.

The genes are TRBV5-1 and TRBJ2-7; D possibly corresponds to TRBD1 (6 bases). V lost 4 bases to trimming and J lost 2 bases, with 16 bases between them. This CDR3 comprises 15 residues. Per germline, CDR1 SGHRS and CDR2 YFSETQ. Written as DNA, the CDR3 is TGCGCCAGCAGCGAGGAACAGGGAAGTACCTACGAGCAGTACTTC. It specifies CASSEEQGSTYEQYF.

The chain joins TRBV27 to TRBJ1-5; D is uncertain. Germline V gives CDR1 MNHEY, CDR2 SMNVEV (reference sequence). Between the trimmed V and J ends, which lost 5 bases and 5 bases, there was a span of 13 bases. This CDR3 has 14 amino acids. The CDR3 bases are TGTGCCAGCAGTGCCGAGGCGTTCGATCAGCCCCAGCATTTT. It is translated as CASSAEAFDQPQHF.

The chain combines TRBV25-1 with TRBJ1-3; D remains ambiguous. The V gene lost 5 bases and the J gene lost 4 bases, with 6 bases spanning the gap. CDR1 is MGHDK, CDR2 SYGVNS, per germline. This CDR3 is built from 12 residues. CDR3 loop: CASSFGGNTIYF. CDR3 DNA: TGTGCCAGCAGTTTCGGGGGAAACACCATATATTTT.

The rearrangement joins TRBV7-8 to TRBJ2-1; TRBD1 is a possible D gene (5 bases). Trimming took 2 bases from V and 9 from J, leaving 5 bases between them. This CDR3 spans 11 amino acids. Looked up from germline, CDR1 is SGHVS and CDR2 is FQNEAQ. The DNA of the CDR3 is TGTGCCAGCAGCTTAAGGGGTGAGCAGTTCTTC. Residues: CASSLRGEQFF. Looking up the rest from reference TRBV7-8 and TRBJ2-1 gives the full variable domain: GAGVSQSPRYKVAKRGQDVALRCDPISGHVSLFWYQQALGQGPEFLTYFQNEAQLDKSGLPSDRFFAERPEGSVSTLKIQRTQQEDSAVYLCASSLRGEQFFGPGTRLTVL.

This chain uses TRBV6-4 with TRBJ2-1; D remains unclear. Germline CDR1 MRHNA, CDR2 SNTAGT. The CDR3 is 15 residues long. The V and J ends lost 0 bases and 0 bases respectively, with 6 bases between them. The chain's CDR3 is CASSDSVYSYNEQFF. CDR3 nucleotide sequence: TGTGCCAGCAGTGACTCGGTCTACTCCTACAATGAGCAGTTCTTC.

V gene TRBV5-6 combines with J gene TRBJ2-1, with TRBD1 identical over 7 bases. This CDR3 has 17 amino acids. Germline V gives CDR1 SGHDT, CDR2 YYEEEE. J gave up 3 bases and V 0 bases, and 9 bases lay outside the gene matches. The CDR3 is CASSLAGQFGLYNEQFF. The CDR3 nucleotides read TGTGCCAGCAGCTTGGCGGGACAGTTCGGCCTCTACAATGAGCAGTTCTTC.

This clone was recorded only once. The chain is built from TRBV5-4 and TRBJ2-1; TRBD2 matches at 8 bases. With 4 bases clipped from V and 2 bases from J, the junction kept 8 bases outside the gene matches. Germline V gene lookup returns CDR1 SGHNT and CDR2 YYREEE (reference sequence). The CDR3 is 16 residues long. DNA for the CDR3: TGTGCCAGCAGCCCAGGACTAGCAGCTACCTACAATGAGCAGTTCTTC. Residues: CASSPGLAATYNEQFF. Using reference TRBV5-4 and TRBJ2-1 for the parts outside the CDR3, the full variable domain is ETGVTQSPTHLIKTRGQQVTLRCSSQSGHNTVSWYQQALGQGPQFIFQYYREEENGRGNFPPRFSGLQFPNYSSELNVNALELDDSALYLCASSPGLAATYNEQFFGPGTRLTVL.

The rearrangement joins TRBV21-1 to TRBJ1-2; the table calls TRBD1, which could not be checked here. TRBV21-1 is classified as a pseudogene. CDR3 size: 15 residues. DNA for the CDR3: TGTGCCAGCAGCAACGGGACAGGGGGTCGGTGTGGCTACACCTTC. Residues: CASSNGTGGRCGYTF.

CDR3 residues: CATTRAENQPQHF. In DNA, the CDR3 is TGTGCCACCACCAGGGCGGAAAATCAGCCCCAGCATTTT. The chain joins TRBV28 to TRBJ1-5; maybe TRBD1 (5 bases). Germline V lookup: CDR1 MDHEN, CDR2 SYDVKM. This CDR3 region has 13 residues. Deletions cut 10 bases from V and 4 bases from J, with 14 bases between.